This T cell receptor beta chain came from a study of blood T cell repertoires in COVID-19. The wider study: The samples span acute and convalescent COVID-19 from the United States, Italy and Spain. The analysed material was cDNA or gDNA that came from T cells, B-cell-depleted T cells, or PBMCs.

In the authors' workflow: The authors estimated nucleated cell counts from reference gene primer amplification. Some clones are missing from TCRdb's copy, which holds only in-frame ones; the method was immunoSEQ multiplex PCR. That table supplies the V and J calls and clone size; D and trimming were determined from the DNA. The table lists some 200,000 clones, roughly four fifths of them singletons, with approximately 6.5% in the top ten. The germline CDR1 and CDR2 sequences are LGHNA and YNFKEQ. The CDR3 sequence is 15 residues long. V lost 0 bases, J lost 0 bases, and 8 bases lay in between. This clone has just one count.

The clonotype was recovered from a woman aged 40 to 55 with acute or convalescent COVID-19. The genes are TRBV4-2 and TRBJ1-2, with D perhaps matching TRBD1 (5 bases). The specimen sequenced was peripheral blood. CDR3 loop: CASSQDTGTNYGYTF. The DNA for the CDR3 is TGTGCCAGCAGCCAAGACACAGGCACTAACTATGGCTACACCTTC.